This entry lists 18 T cell receptor beta chains sequenced from one sample in a study of beta chain features in type 1 diabetes. Findings and limits, study-wide: In every one of the four CD4+ subsets, TCRB CDR3s were moderately but significantly shorter in Type 1 diabetes patients.

All of the isolated RNA was reverse transcribed, so expressed TCRB transcripts were sequenced. Some clones are missing from TCRdb's copy, which holds only in-frame ones; the method was immunoSEQ multiplex PCR. This table holds more than 300,000 clones, around 9.6% found once. For these receptors, no antigen is known. Sequenced input: central memory CD4+ T cells from blood. The origin of the receptors is a man aged 25 to 45 with type 1 diabetes.

This clone was detected a few times. The V and J genes are TRBV6-1 and TRBJ1-5; the match to TRBD1 covers 7 bases. V lost 10 bases, J lost 5 bases, and 8 bases stayed unmatched. Germline-derived CDR1 and CDR2 are MNHNS and SASEGT. This CDR3 is built from 13 residues. The CDR3 is CAITRDSDQPQHF. The CDR3 region has the DNA TGTGCCATCACAAGGGACAGTGATCAGCCCCAGCATTTT.

J is TRBJ2-2 and V is TRBV6-5; D not resolved. V lost 7 bases to trimming and J lost 1 base, with 13 bases between them. The CDR3 is made up of 15 amino acids. CDR1 is MNHEY, CDR2 SVGAGI, per germline. Written as DNA, the CDR3 is TGTGCCAGCACCGGCAGGCGACGGAACACCGGGGAGCTGTTTTTT. It encodes CASTGRRRNTGELFF.

This clone was counted only a few times. The rearrangement links TRBV28 to TRBJ1-2, with TRBD1 identical over 7 bases. J lost 5 bases, V lost 5 bases, and 8 bases had no gene match. Germline assignment: CDR1 MDHEN and CDR2 SYDVKM. The CDR3 is made up of 14 amino acids. The CDR3 is CASSHSGQNYGYTF. CDR3 DNA: TGTGCCAGCAGTCACTCGGGACAGAATTATGGCTACACCTTC.

The chain joins TRBV6-1 to TRBJ2-7, with D perhaps given as TRBD1 or TRBD2 (5 bases each). The germline V gene encodes CDR1 MNHNS and CDR2 SASEGT. With 4 bases removed from V and 3 bases from J, the gap between germline ends came to 13 bases. This CDR3 has 14 amino acids. The DNA of the CDR3 is TGTGCCAGCAGTGTGGTTGGGGGTGGCTACGAGCAGTACTTC. It is translated as CASSVVGGGYEQYF.

This clone showed up many times. This chain connects TRBV14 to TRBJ1-2; the D gene is possibly TRBD1 (5 bases). Germline loops: CDR1 SGHDN, CDR2 FVKESK. The CDR3 is made up of 13 amino acids. The germline V and J ends were trimmed by 0 bases and 5 bases, with 7 bases remaining between them. The CDR3 reads CASSQDPGYGYTF. In DNA, the CDR3 is TGTGCCAGCAGCCAAGATCCAGGGTATGGCTACACCTTC.

In its sample, this clone was seen a few times. The chain combines TRBV7-6 with TRBJ2-2; maybe TRBD2 (6 bases). The germline V gene encodes CDR1 SGHVS and CDR2 FNYEAQ. CDR3 size: 14 residues. The germline V and J ends were trimmed by 8 bases and 3 bases, with 13 bases remaining between them. The CDR3 DNA follows: TGTGCCAGCTCTTTGGGGAGGCACACCGGGGAGCTGTTTTTT. Translated: CASSLGRHTGELFF.

Comments on this clone: Additional DNA sequences in this sample encode the identical CDR3. The rearrangement links TRBV5-1 to TRBJ2-3; 7 bases are a match to TRBD1. Germline V gene data show CDR1 as SGHRS and CDR2 as YFSETQ. V was clipped by 4 bases and J by 1 base; unmatched bases: 3. This CDR3 is built from 14 residues. The CDR3 loop reads CASSPGQGTDTQYF. Written as DNA, the CDR3 is TGCGCCAGCAGCCCCGGACAGGGCACAGATACGCAGTATTTT. Full variable domain (outside the CDR3, taken from reference TRBV5-1 and TRBJ2-3): KAGVTQTPRYLIKTRGQQVTLSCSPISGHRSVSWYQQTPGQGLQFLFEYFSETQRNKGNFPGRFSGRQFSNSRSEMNVSTLELGDSALYLCASSPGQGTDTQYFGPGTRLTVL.

V is TRBV29-1 and J is TRBJ2-1; 15 bases agree with TRBD2. The CDR3 is 16 amino acids. V shed 3 bases, J shed 2 bases, and the junction held 2 bases outside the gene matches. CDR1 is SQVTM, CDR2 ANQGSEA, per germline. DNA of the CDR3: TGCAGCGTTGATGGACTAGCGGGAGGGCCCTACAATGAGCAGTTCTTC. It translates to CSVDGLAGGPYNEQFF.

This clone was counted only a few times. V usage is TRBV6-1 and J usage is TRBJ2-2; D gene uncertain. The V end was cut by 1 base, the J end by 7 bases, with 7 bases between. The CDR3 runs to 13 residues. Germline V gene sequence: CDR1 MNHNS, CDR2 SASEGT. The CDR3 protein is CASSEVKGGELFF. The CDR3 nucleotides read TGTGCCAGCAGTGAAGTTAAGGGCGGGGAGCTGTTTTTT.

This clone was seen many times. The rearrangement joins TRBV4-1 to TRBJ2-3; possibly TRBD1 for D (6 bases). The CDR3 sequence is 15 residues long. Looked up from germline, CDR1 is MGHRA and CDR2 is YSYEKL. Trimming took 1 base from V and 4 from J, leaving 12 bases between them. The CDR3 protein is CASSQVDRFPDTQYF. CDR3 nucleotide sequence: TGCGCCAGCAGCCAAGTTGACAGGTTCCCAGATACGCAGTATTTT.

V usage is TRBV19 and J usage is TRBJ2-1, with D perhaps TRBD1 (6 bases). Germline CDR1 reads LNHDA; CDR2 reads SQIVND (reference sequence). The CDR3 is 15 residues long. V was clipped by 6 bases and J by 4 bases, with 16 bases between them. CDR3 sequence (DNA): TGTGCCAGTAGCCCCCGAGGACAGCGATACAATGAGCAGTTCTTC. It translates to CASSPRGQRYNEQFF. Full variable domain (outside the CDR3, taken from reference TRBV19 and TRBJ2-1): DGGITQSPKYLFRKEGQNVTLSCEQNLNHDAMYWYRQDPGQGLRLIYYSQIVNDFQKGDIAEGYSVSREKKESFPLTVTSAQKNPTAFYLCASSPRGQRYNEQFFGPGTRLTVL.

This clone was found many times. V usage is TRBV7-9 and J usage is TRBJ1-1; D gene uncertain. The V and J ends lost 6 bases and 8 bases respectively, with 13 bases between them. The V gene's germline CDR1 is SEHNR and CDR2 FQNEAQ (reference sequence). The CDR3 length is 12 residues. The CDR3 coding sequence is TGTGCCAGCAGTCCCACTAAGAGGGAAGCTTTCTTT. It encodes CASSPTKREAFF. The full variable domain, completed using reference TRBV7-9 and TRBJ1-1, is DTGVSQNPRHKITKRGQNVTFRCDPISEHNRLYWYRQTLGQGPEFLTYFQNEAQLEKSRLLSDRFSAERPKGSFSTLEIQRTEQGDSAMYLCASSPTKREAFFGQGTRLTVV.

The table lists this clone with a few counts. CDR3 residues: CASSLEEGQPQHF. CDR3 DNA sequence: TGTGCCAGCAGCTTAGAAGAGGGACAGCCCCAGCATTTT. The gene calls are TRBV11-1 and TRBJ1-5, with D hard to call. Germline values: CDR1 SGHAT, CDR2 FQDESV (reference sequence). V was trimmed by 1 base and J by 7 bases, leaving 8 bases between them. The CDR3 extends over 13 amino acids.

The rearrangement joins TRBV7-2 to TRBJ2-2; D remains ambiguous. This CDR3 contains 14 residues. Trimming removed 8 bases at V and 0 bases at J, with 10 bases between. Germline-derived CDR1 and CDR2 are SGHTA and FQGNSA. The chain's CDR3 is CASSRNANTGELFF. The CDR3 region has the DNA TGTGCCAGCTCGAGGAACGCGAACACCGGGGAGCTGTTTTTT.

This clone showed up just a few times. The rearrangement joins TRBV6-6 to TRBJ2-3; TRBD2 aligns across 7 bases. The CDR3 has 15 amino acids. Per germline, CDR1 MNHNY and CDR2 SVGAGI (reference sequence). J lost 3 bases, V lost 2 bases, and 5 bases had no gene match. The CDR3 protein is CASSYGGVRTDTQYF. The CDR3 region has the DNA TGTGCCAGCAGTTACGGGGGGGTTCGGACAGATACGCAGTATTTT.

The V gene is TRBV30, the J gene TRBJ2-5, with a weak D call TRBD2 (6 bases). Trimming left V 5 bases short and J 11 bases short, with 15 bases between. The CDR3 extends over 11 amino acids. Germline V CDR1 and CDR2: GTSNPN, SVGIG (reference sequence). The CDR3 nucleotides are TGTGCCTGGTTACTAGCACAGGAGCAGTACTTC. Its translation: CAWLLAQEQYF.

The rearrangement links TRBV9 to TRBJ2-7; weak D call: TRBD1 (6 bases). The length of the CDR3 is 16 residues. Trimming removed 0 bases at V and 3 bases at J, with 16 bases between. Germline V gene lookup returns CDR1 SGDLS and CDR2 YYNGEE. For the CDR3, the DNA is TGTGCCAGCAGCGTAGATGGTGACAGGCGGAGCTACGAGCAGTACTTC. This translates into CASSVDGDRRSYEQYF.

The CDR3 protein is CASSQAGGRGNTIYF. DNA of the CDR3: TGTGCCAGCAGCCAGGCGGGGGGAAGGGGAAACACCATATATTTT. The rearrangement uses TRBV28 and TRBJ1-3; possibly TRBD1 for D (5 bases). Trimming removed 6 bases from V and 4 bases from J, with 16 bases in between. CDR3 length: 15 amino acids. The germline V gene has CDR1 MDHEN and CDR2 SYDVKM.